These 15 T cell receptor beta chains were sequenced from one sample in a study of blood T cell repertoires in COVID-19. Measured with immunoSEQ multiplex PCR; TCRdb has only the in-frame clones, and not every one. The profile shows tens of thousands of clones, 78% of them singletons. Input material: peripheral blood. All receptors come from a human donor in a cohort sampled during active COVID-19.

The chain carries TRBV11-2 and TRBJ2-3; D perhaps matches TRBD2 (6 bases). V was trimmed by 2 bases and J by 1 base, leaving 13 bases between them. This CDR3 region has 16 residues. Germline values: CDR1 SGHAT, CDR2 FQNNGV. The DNA for the CDR3 is TGTGCCAGCAGCTTATTCGGGAGCTTGGGCACAGATACGCAGTATTTT. Its protein product is CASSLFGSLGTDTQYF.

The chain joins TRBV5-6 to TRBJ2-7; the D gene is possibly TRBD2 (6 bases). The V gene lost 4 bases and the J gene lost 7 bases, with 15 bases spanning the gap. Germline V gene sequence: CDR1 SGHDT, CDR2 YYEEEE. The CDR3 is 13 amino acids. In DNA, the CDR3 is TGTGCCAGCAGCCCCGCCCGGGCGGGAGAGCAGTACTTC. Translation gives CASSPARAGEQYF.

The rearrangement uses TRBV5-1 and TRBJ1-1, with D possibly TRBD1 on 5 matching bases. CDR1 and CDR2 (germline): SGHRS, YFSETQ. The CDR3 contains 16 residues. Trimming pared 0 bases from V and 1 base from J, leaving 13 bases between. The CDR3 loop reads CASSLGPGGTNTEAFF. The DNA of the CDR3 is TGCGCCAGCAGCTTGGGGCCGGGAGGGACGAACACTGAAGCTTTCTTT.

The chain's CDR3 is CASSLTGLRTEAFF. The CDR3 DNA reads TGCGCCAGCAGCCTGACAGGGTTGCGCACTGAAGCTTTCTTT. V is TRBV5-1 and J is TRBJ1-1; the match to TRBD1 covers 7 bases. CDR1 is SGHRS, CDR2 YFSETQ, per germline. V trimming: 4 bases; J trimming: 4 bases; junction bases outside the gene matches: 7. This CDR3 is 14 amino acids long.

V usage is TRBV2 and J usage is TRBJ2-7; the D gene is possibly TRBD1 (6 bases). The CDR3 runs to 14 residues. Germline V gene data show CDR1 as SNHLY and CDR2 as FYNNEI. The V and J ends lost 1 base and 10 bases respectively, with 17 bases between them. CDR3 sequence: CASSEDWTARRQYF. The CDR3 DNA reads as TGTGCCAGCAGTGAAGATTGGACAGCCCGCCGTCAGTACTTC.

CDR3 DNA: TGTGCCAGCACCCTTGCTGGGGCCCCCGGGGAGCTGTTTTTT. It codes for CASTLAGAPGELFF. The chain recombines TRBV5-4 with TRBJ2-2, with a tentative D call TRBD1 (5 bases). The CDR3 sequence is 14 residues long. Germline CDR1 reads SGHNT; CDR2 reads YYREEE (reference sequence). Trimming stripped 6 bases from V and 6 bases from J, with 15 bases between.

V is TRBV11-2 and J is TRBJ2-3, with D maybe TRBD2 (6 bases). Trimming removed 5 bases from V and 6 bases from J, with 15 bases in between. From germline, CDR1 is SGHAT and CDR2 FQNNGV. The CDR3 sequence is 14 residues long. The CDR3 DNA follows: TGTGCCAGCAGCCCATCGCCTAGCGACGATACGCAGTATTTT. This codes for CASSPSPSDDTQYF.

The chain is built from TRBV2 and TRBJ1-6; 7 bases line up with TRBD1. Germline CDR1 SNHLY, CDR2 FYNNEI. Trimming cost V 4 bases and J 13 bases; bases outside gene matches: 4. This CDR3 contains 12 residues. CDR3 protein: CASSATGSPLHF. In DNA form, the CDR3 reads TGTGCCAGCAGTGCGACAGGGAGTCCCCTCCACTTT.

The chain employs TRBV9 and TRBJ2-7; D is ambiguous. CDR3 length: 13 residues. Trimming took off 0 bases at V and 3 bases at J, with 7 bases between the two ends. Germline assignment: CDR1 SGDLS and CDR2 YYNGEE. CDR3 coding DNA: TGTGCCAGCAGCGTAGGTGCCAGCTACGAGCAGTACTTC. Its translation is CASSVGASYEQYF.

V usage is TRBV6-1 and J usage is TRBJ1-5, with D possibly TRBD1 on 6 matching bases. Germline V gene lookup returns CDR1 MNHNS and CDR2 SASEGT. The V gene lost 3 bases and the J gene lost 0 bases, with 9 bases spanning the gap. The CDR3 is 15 amino acids. CDR3: CASSEGGRSNQPQHF. The CDR3 nucleotides read TGTGCCAGCAGTGAGGGGGGGCGTAGCAATCAGCCCCAGCATTTT.

The chain uses TRBV11-2 and TRBJ2-2, with TRBD2 identical over 9 bases. V lost 5 bases, J lost 7 bases, and 8 bases stayed unmatched. Germline lookup yields CDR1 SGHAT and CDR2 FQNNGV. CDR3 length equals 15 residues. The CDR3 nucleotides read TGTGCCAGCAGCCATAGCGGGAGCCTCGGCGGGGAGCTGTTTTTT. Translated: CASSHSGSLGGELFF.

The chain carries TRBV5-4 and TRBJ2-5; 8 positions agree with TRBD1. Germline V gene lookup returns CDR1 SGHNT and CDR2 YYREEE (reference sequence). The CDR3 consists of 14 residues. Trimming at V came to 2 bases and at J to 5 bases, leaving 5 bases not matched to a gene. The CDR3 DNA is TGTGCCAGCAGCTTCAGGGGGCGCCGGGAGACCCAGTACTTC. It specifies CASSFRGRRETQYF. The entire variable domain, with the rest obtained from reference TRBV5-4 and TRBJ2-5, is as follows: ETGVTQSPTHLIKTRGQQVTLRCSSQSGHNTVSWYQQALGQGPQFIFQYYREEENGRGNFPPRFSGLQFPNYSSELNVNALELDDSALYLCASSFRGRRETQYFGPGTRLLVL.

The chain carries TRBV18 and TRBJ1-3; no clear D gene. The CDR3 contains 14 residues. V was shortened by 3 bases and J by 3 bases, with 9 bases between the two germline ends. Germline CDR1 is KGHSH and CDR2 is LQKENI. The CDR3 here is CASSPGTGGNTIYF. The DNA for the CDR3 is TGTGCCAGCTCACCCGGAACGGGTGGAAACACCATATATTTT.

The chain is built from TRBV29-1 and TRBJ2-7; tentatively, D is TRBD1 (6 bases). Germline CDR1 is SQVTM and CDR2 is ANQGSEA. Between the trimmed V and J ends, which lost 7 bases and 2 bases, there was a span of 12 bases. The CDR3 sequence is 12 residues long. The CDR3 sequence is CSASRDTYEQYF. The DNA for the CDR3 is TGCAGCGCCTCTCGGGACACCTACGAGCAGTACTTC.

This clone was recorded only once. This chain joins TRBV30 and TRBJ1-3; possible D gene TRBD1, 5 bases. Per germline, CDR1 GTSNPN and CDR2 SVGIG (reference sequence). V dropped 5 bases and J dropped 5 bases, with 13 bases sitting between them. The CDR3 spans 13 residues. In DNA, the CDR3 is TGTGCCTGGTCTCAGGGTTCTCGAAACACCATATATTTT. It encodes CAWSQGSRNTIYF.